One and the same sample provided the 29 T cell receptor beta chains below, sequenced in a study of beta chain features in type 1 diabetes. General study points: Significant though moderate, a shortening of TCRB CDR3s appeared in all four CD4+ subsets of Type 1 diabetes patients.

Sequenced material consisted of expressed TCRB transcripts (all of the isolated RNA was reverse transcribed). TCRdb's table, derived via immunoSEQ multiplex PCR, lists solely in-frame clones and lacks some. Of roughly 150,000 clones listed, about 8.1% are singletons. Their antigens are not known. The sample comprised central memory CD4+ T cells from blood. Receptor source: a woman between 18 and 30 years old with type 1 diabetes.

This chain joins TRBV16 and TRBJ2-5; 7 bases are shared with TRBD1. The CDR3 totals 13 residues. Germline CDR1 is KGHSY and CDR2 is FQNENV. V shed 4 bases, J shed 3 bases, and the junction held 2 bases outside the gene matches. CDR3 in amino acids: CASSRGQKETQYF. In DNA form, the CDR3 reads TGTGCCAGCAGCCGGGGACAGAAAGAGACCCAGTACTTC. Based on the CDR3 plus reference TRBV16 and TRBJ2-5, the full variable domain is GEEVAQTPKHLVRGEGQKAKLYCAPIKGHSYVFWYQQVLKNEFKFLISFQNENVFDETGMPKERFSAKCLPNSPCSLEIQATKLEDSAVYFCASSRGQKETQYFGPGTRLLVL.

This rearrangement joins TRBV10-3 to TRBJ2-5; no clear D. The CDR3 covers 14 residues. Trimming pared 0 bases from V and 5 bases from J, leaving 10 bases between. Germline assignment: CDR1 ENHRY and CDR2 SYGVKD. The CDR3 DNA reads TGTGCCATCAGTGAGTCGTTCCTTCAGGAGACCCAGTACTTC. This gives the protein CAISESFLQETQYF.

This clone has more than one count but fewer than ten. The chain links TRBV19 to TRBJ1-2, with 7 bases matching TRBD1. The CDR3 runs to 16 residues. Germline V gene sequence: CDR1 LNHDA, CDR2 SQIVND (reference sequence). V gave up 4 bases and J gave up 2 bases; unmatched junction bases: 10. The DNA for the CDR3 is TGTGCCAGTAGTAAAGCCCGGACAGGACTAAACTATGGCTACACCTTC. It is translated as CASSKARTGLNYGYTF. Supplemented by reference TRBV19 and TRBJ1-2, the full variable domain reads DGGITQSPKYLFRKEGQNVTLSCEQNLNHDAMYWYRQDPGQGLRLIYYSQIVNDFQKGDIAEGYSVSREKKESFPLTVTSAQKNPTAFYLCASSKARTGLNYGYTFGSGTRLTVV.

At least ten counts were recorded for this clone. This rearrangement joins TRBV6-1 to TRBJ2-5; 8 nucleotides align to TRBD1. V lost 3 bases and J lost 8; bases outside the gene matches: 11. CDR3 size: 15 residues. CDR1 is MNHNS, CDR2 SASEGT, per germline. In DNA form, the CDR3 reads TGTGCCAGCAGTGAGAGGGGGAACAGGGGGAATACCCAGTACTTC. This codes for CASSERGNRGNTQYF.

The J gene is TRBJ1-1, the V gene TRBV5-1; D may be TRBD1 (6 bases). The germline V gene encodes CDR1 SGHRS and CDR2 YFSETQ. V was pared by 3 bases and J by 0 bases, with 15 bases between. The CDR3 is made up of 16 amino acids. CDR3 in DNA: TGCGCCAGCAGCTCCGATCCCGGGACAATGAACACTGAAGCTTTCTTT. Translated: CASSSDPGTMNTEAFF.

This clone was detected a few times. The V call is TRBV10-3, the J call TRBJ1-1; a weak D match, TRBD1 (5 bases). V shed 3 bases and J shed 1 base, with 12 bases lying between them. Germline assignment: CDR1 ENHRY and CDR2 SYGVKD. The CDR3 covers 15 residues. CDR3 nucleotide sequence: TGTGCCATCAGTGAAGTGGCAGGACAGAACACTGAAGCTTTCTTT. Encoded protein: CAISEVAGQNTEAFF.

The chain combines TRBV23-1 with TRBJ2-7; possible D gene TRBD2, 5 bases. Being an ORF, TRBV23-1 has a function that is uncertain. This CDR3 spans 14 amino acids. Trimming stripped 10 bases from V and 4 bases from J, with 20 bases between. The CDR3 reads CATDTRGNSYEQYF. The CDR3 coding sequence is TGCGCCACCGATACGCGAGGGAACAGTTACGAGCAGTACTTC.

This clone has more than one count but fewer than ten. The chain couples TRBV7-9 to TRBJ1-1; 7 nucleotides agree with TRBD1. The CDR3 length is 14 residues. The V gene's germline CDR1 is SEHNR and CDR2 FQNEAQ (reference sequence). J was trimmed by 6 bases and V by 4 bases; bases with no gene match: 8. The CDR3 DNA reads as TGTGCCAGCAGCTCCGGGACAGATGTAGCTGAAGCTTTCTTT. It specifies CASSSGTDVAEAFF.

The gene calls are TRBV9 and TRBJ1-2; 7 nucleotides align to TRBD1. Germline trimming cut 1 base from V and 2 bases from J; bases unmatched to any gene: 2. The germline gives CDR1 SGDLS, CDR2 YYNGEE. The CDR3 consists of 14 residues. The CDR3 region has the DNA TGTGCCAGCAGCGTAACGACAGGGAACTATGGCTACACCTTC. Translation: CASSVTTGNYGYTF.

The J gene is TRBJ1-2, the V gene TRBV7-2, with TRBD1 identical over 7 bases. This CDR3 has 14 residues. The V gene end was trimmed by 6 bases and the J gene end by 7 bases; junction bases not matched to a gene: 11. Germline V gene lookup returns CDR1 SGHTA and CDR2 FQGNSA. The CDR3 protein is CASSRDSQSVGYTF. CDR3 coding DNA: TGTGCCAGCAGTCGGGACAGTCAAAGCGTTGGCTACACCTTC.

V is TRBV5-1 and J is TRBJ1-6; 8 nucleotides agree with TRBD1. There are 15 residues in the CDR3. CDR1 and CDR2 from the germline V gene are SGHRS and YFSETQ. Losses at the gene ends were 4 bases for V and 5 bases for J; bases not matched to a gene: 5. The CDR3: CASSLRTGNNSPLHF. The CDR3 DNA reads as TGCGCCAGCAGCCTAAGGACAGGGAATAATTCACCCCTCCACTTT. The full variable domain, with the rest looked up from reference TRBV5-1 and TRBJ1-6, is KAGVTQTPRYLIKTRGQQVTLSCSPISGHRSVSWYQQTPGQGLQFLFEYFSETQRNKGNFPGRFSGRQFSNSRSEMNVSTLELGDSALYLCASSLRTGNNSPLHFGNGTRLTVT.

V and J are TRBV13 and TRBJ2-1; no firm D call. This CDR3 is 17 amino acids long. V was trimmed by 0 bases and J by 1 base, leaving 13 bases between them. Germline lookup yields CDR1 PRHDT and CDR2 FYEKMQ (reference sequence). CDR3 sequence reads: CASSLGRLETSYNEQFF. CDR3 bases: TGTGCCAGCAGCTTAGGCCGGTTGGAGACTTCCTACAATGAGCAGTTCTTC. The entire variable domain, with the rest obtained from reference TRBV13 and TRBJ2-1, is as follows: AAGVIQSPRHLIKEKRETATLKCYPIPRHDTVYWYQQGPGQDPQFLISFYEKMQSDKGSIPDRFSAQQFSDYHSELNMSSLELGDSALYFCASSLGRLETSYNEQFFGPGTRLTVL.

This clone was seen more than once but under ten times. This chain joins TRBV6-5 and TRBJ1-2; D uncertain. The CDR3 loop spans 15 amino acids. In germline, CDR1 is MNHEY, CDR2 SVGAGI. The germline V and J ends were trimmed by 2 bases and 9 bases, with 19 bases remaining between them. The CDR3 coding sequence is TGTGCCAGCAGTTACACCGGACTGCTTGATTTAAGCTACACCTTC. Translation gives CASSYTGLLDLSYTF.

Only a few counts were recorded for this clone. This sequence joins TRBV2 and TRBJ2-1; D gene uncertain. V was cut by 3 bases and J by 4 bases, with 7 bases left in between. This CDR3 region has 13 residues. CDR1 and CDR2 (germline): SNHLY, FYNNEI. CDR3 DNA sequence: TGTGCCAGCAGTGAGTCACAGTACAATGAGCAGTTCTTC. This encodes CASSESQYNEQFF.

This clone was seen more than once but under ten times. This sequence joins TRBV7-2 and TRBJ1-2; D is ambiguous. Germline values: CDR1 SGHTA, CDR2 FQGNSA. The CDR3 length is 15 residues. The V and J ends lost 2 bases and 3 bases respectively, with 13 bases between them. CDR3 DNA: TGTGCCAGCAGCTTATCCCCGACCGGGGACTATGGCTACACCTTC. This encodes CASSLSPTGDYGYTF.

The J gene is TRBJ2-5, the V gene TRBV7-2; 10 bases are a match to TRBD2. The CDR3 consists of 16 residues. Germline values: CDR1 SGHTA, CDR2 FQGNSA. Unmatched junction bases numbered 12, after V lost 6 bases and J lost 5 bases. CDR3 nucleotide sequence: TGTGCCAGCAGACGAAGAAGCGGGGGGGCTTTCGAGACCCAGTACTTC. Amino acid sequence: CASRRRSGGAFETQYF. The variable domain in full, with the rest retrieved from reference TRBV7-2 and TRBJ2-5, is GAGVSQSPSNKVTEKGKDVELRCDPISGHTALYWYRQSLGQGLEFLIYFQGNSAPDKSGLPSDRFSAERTGGSVSTLTIQRTQQEDSAVYLCASRRRSGGAFETQYFGPGTRLLVL.

This clone was found a few times. The genes are TRBV9 and TRBJ2-3, with 7 bases identical to TRBD1. V was pared by 4 bases and J by 0 bases, with 5 bases of the junction left unmatched. Germline values: CDR1 SGDLS, CDR2 YYNGEE. This CDR3 comprises 15 residues. CDR3 sequence (DNA): TGTGCCAGCAGCCGCCGGGACAGCAGCACAGATACGCAGTATTTT. Translation: CASSRRDSSTDTQYF.

The rearrangement joins TRBV6-6 to TRBJ2-1; D may be TRBD2 (6 bases). From germline, CDR1 is MNHNY and CDR2 SVGAGI (reference sequence). The CDR3 spans 15 residues. Trimming removed 2 bases at V and 6 bases at J, with 14 bases between. The CDR3 loop is CASSYQEGFGNEQFF. The CDR3 DNA follows: TGTGCCAGCAGTTACCAGGAGGGCTTCGGCAATGAGCAGTTCTTC.

This clone showed up just a few times. V gene TRBV7-9 combines with J gene TRBJ2-2; 14 bases are shared with TRBD2. The V gene end was trimmed by 5 bases and the J gene end by 6 bases; junction bases not matched to a gene: 8. Germline V gives CDR1 SEHNR, CDR2 FQNEAQ (reference sequence). This CDR3 spans 17 amino acids. In DNA form, the CDR3 reads TGTGCCAGCAGCCTGACTAGCGGGAGGGCCGGTCCCGGGGAGCTGTTTTTT. Its translation: CASSLTSGRAGPGELFF. Drawing the rest from reference TRBV7-9 and TRBJ2-2, the complete variable domain is DTGVSQNPRHKITKRGQNVTFRCDPISEHNRLYWYRQTLGQGPEFLTYFQNEAQLEKSRLLSDRFSAERPKGSFSTLEIQRTEQGDSAMYLCASSLTSGRAGPGELFFGEGSRLTVL.

This clone was observed a few times. The gene calls are TRBV11-3 and TRBJ1-6, with 7 bases identical to TRBD1. The CDR3 extends over 14 amino acids. Germline CDR1 SGHNT, CDR2 YENEEA. The junction had 3 bases not matched to a gene; V was cut back by 3 bases and J by 7 bases. In DNA form, the CDR3 reads TGTGCCAGCAGCTTTAGGGGGCGGAATTCACCCCTCCACTTT. The encoded protein is CASSFRGRNSPLHF.

The chain employs TRBV19 and TRBJ2-1, with 10 bases fitting TRBD2. The CDR3 totals 17 residues. The V segment lost 7 bases and the J segment 2 bases; nucleotides outside the gene matches: 11. The germline CDR1 and CDR2 sequences are LNHDA and SQIVND (reference sequence). CDR3 nucleotides: TGTGCCAGTACGGCCTCCCCCCTAGCGGGAGCCTACAATGAGCAGTTCTTC. Translating it yields CASTASPLAGAYNEQFF. Looking up the rest from reference TRBV19 and TRBJ2-1 gives the full variable domain: DGGITQSPKYLFRKEGQNVTLSCEQNLNHDAMYWYRQDPGQGLRLIYYSQIVNDFQKGDIAEGYSVSREKKESFPLTVTSAQKNPTAFYLCASTASPLAGAYNEQFFGPGTRLTVL.

This clone was observed a handful of times. The chain's CDR3 is CAGGSGRTDTQYF. CDR3 nucleotides: TGTGCCGGGGGTAGCGGGCGCACAGATACGCAGTATTTT. The chain combines TRBV2 with TRBJ2-3; 7 bases map to TRBD2. From germline, CDR1 is SNHLY and CDR2 FYNNEI. V was clipped by 11 bases and J by 1 base; unmatched bases: 6. The CDR3 is made up of 13 amino acids.

This clone has a handful of counts. V usage is TRBV7-8 and J usage is TRBJ1-5; tentative D call: TRBD1 (5 bases). The CDR3 spans 14 residues. Germline V gene lookup returns CDR1 SGHVS and CDR2 FQNEAQ. Trimming took 5 bases from V and 5 from J, leaving 13 bases between them. The CDR3 sequence is CASSRLGVDQPQHF. Written as DNA, the CDR3 is TGTGCCAGCAGCCGCCTAGGGGTGGATCAGCCCCAGCATTTT.

The rearrangement uses TRBV18 and TRBJ1-5; TRBD1 agrees at 8 bases. Germline V lookup: CDR1 KGHSH, CDR2 LQKENI. V shed 6 bases, J shed 4 bases, and the junction held 17 bases outside the gene matches. This CDR3 region has 18 residues. The CDR3 protein is CASSPGNRGGAGNQPQHF. CDR3 DNA: TGTGCCAGCTCCCCGGGCAACAGGGGGGGAGCGGGGAATCAGCCCCAGCATTTT.

This clone appeared a few times. The chain is built from TRBV2 and TRBJ2-7; D unclear. The V gene's germline CDR1 is SNHLY and CDR2 FYNNEI. V dropped 2 bases and J dropped 5 bases, with 4 bases sitting between them. The CDR3 loop spans 11 amino acids. The CDR3: CASSEFNEQYF. Here the CDR3 DNA reads TGTGCCAGCAGTGAATTTAACGAGCAGTACTTC.

V gene TRBV11-3 combines with J gene TRBJ2-5; 11 bases agree with TRBD1. This CDR3 is 13 amino acids long. The junction had 4 bases not matched to a gene; V was cut back by 5 bases and J by 8 bases. Looked up from germline, CDR1 is SGHNT and CDR2 is YENEEA. Written as DNA, the CDR3 is TGTGCCAGCAGCCCGGGACAGGGGGAAACCCAGTACTTC. Protein: CASSPGQGETQYF.

V gene TRBV14 combines with J gene TRBJ2-1, with D tentatively TRBD1 (6 bases). This CDR3 is 14 amino acids long. Per the germline V gene, CDR1 is SGHDN and CDR2 is FVKESK. V was shortened by 5 bases and J by 13 bases, with 21 bases between the two germline ends. The CDR3 here is CASSGISGDMGQFF. Here the CDR3 DNA reads TGTGCCAGCAGCGGTATTAGTGGGGACATGGGTCAGTTCTTC.

A few counts support this clone. The chain carries TRBV4-3 and TRBJ2-3; TRBD2 agrees at 8 bases. The CDR3 covers 18 residues. The V gene end was trimmed by 0 bases and the J gene end by 2 bases; junction bases not matched to a gene: 10. Germline CDR1 and CDR2: LGHNA and YSLEER. The CDR3 here is CASSQDPASGGLTDTQYF. In DNA form, the CDR3 reads TGCGCCAGCAGCCAAGACCCCGCCAGCGGGGGACTCACAGATACGCAGTATTTT.

This clone was seen at least ten times. The chain has TRBV28 and TRBJ2-3; maybe TRBD2 (5 bases). Germline V CDR1 and CDR2: MDHEN, SYDVKM. The length of the CDR3 is 14 residues. Trimming removed 6 bases at V and 5 bases at J, with 15 bases between. The CDR3 here is CASSPAATVDTQYF. The CDR3 DNA follows: TGTGCCAGCAGCCCAGCGGCAACAGTAGATACGCAGTATTTT.